This T cell receptor (beta chain) was identified during a study of cytomegalovirus exposure and HLA in healthy donors. Concerning this clone: Its matching antigen is unknown.

The donors comprised healthy bone marrow donors. Broader study findings: A later analysis linked a missense variant in DCLRE1C to the trimming of TCR beta V and J genes.

With 2 bases removed from V and 5 bases from J, the gap between germline ends came to 7 bases. CDR1 and CDR2 from the germline V gene are MNHEY and SVGAGI. The CDR3 spans 13 residues. The PCR was carried out with 60 Vbeta primers and 13 Jbeta primers. The repertoire was sequenced with immunoSEQ multiplex PCR; TCRdb's copy has only in-frame clones and lacks some. The sample consists of 150,000 or so clones, 73% of them appearing once. The chain employs TRBV6-5 and TRBJ1-5; D not resolved. The specimen sequenced was PBMCs. The clonotype was recovered from a young woman in good health and CMV-seronegative. The CDR3 region is CASSYREDQPQHF. The CDR3 coding sequence is TGTGCCAGCAGTTACCGTGAGGATCAGCCCCAGCATTTT.